The entry below gives a single TCR beta chain sequence along with its context. No antigen is known for it. This sample stems from a study of cytotoxic CD8 clonotypes in ibrutinib-treated CLL. Study background: Among the patients, 10 to 11 presented as relapsed/refractory and roughly 15 as treatment-naive; roughly 17 showed unmutated IGHV. Investigators reported roughly 24 partial and 2 complete responses; after median around 63 months, 14 patients remained remitted and 12 progressed. The study, taken as a whole, reports: Clonality went up at ibrutinib response and then declined back toward baseline at progression. Public clonotypes showed up rarely, and on treatment they shrank or held steady.

Assay: immunoSEQ multiplex PCR; the TCRdb copy retains only in-frame clones and omits some. The sample records over 100,000 clones, 58% being singletons. CDR3 length: 13 amino acids. Germline V gene sequence: CDR1 SGHRS, CDR2 YFSETQ. Trimming took 6 bases from V and 0 from J, leaving 7 bases between them. The genes are TRBV5-1 and TRBJ2-1; D is ambiguous. The source of this sequence is a human donor with chronic lymphocytic leukemia. Material: PBMCs, obtained after 24 months of ibrutinib treatment. The CDR3 DNA sequence: TGCGCCAGCACCAGGAGCTCCTACAATGAGCAGTTCTTC. Its translation is CASTRSSYNEQFF.